The next 18 T cell receptor beta chains were all read from a single sample in a study of blood T cells in healthy people across ages. Through a sample-barcoded 5' primer and a J-beta primer mix, a second PCR was run for roughly 6 to 12 cycles. A single record per CDR3 protein comes from TCRdb applying MiXCR to the 5' RACE reads. This sample has a few hundred thousand distinct CDR3 sequences; over 45% occur once, and the top ten carry under 65%. The sequenced sample was blood. The receptors stem from a man in his 60s in good health.

Concerning this clonotype: The junction departs from germline at one end; a sequencing error may be responsible. The chain employs TRBV20-1 and TRBJ1-2, with a tentative D call TRBD1 (5 bases). Germline V gene lookup returns CDR1 DFQATT and CDR2 SNEGSKA (reference sequence). This CDR3 has 15 amino acids. CDR3 sequence: CGARDVAGINYGYTF. The CDR3 DNA reads as TGCGGTGCTAGAGATGTGGCAGGGATCAACTATGGCTACACCTTC.

This clonotype was detected only a few times. The chain employs TRBV20-1 and TRBJ2-5, with TRBD2 matching over 11 bases. J was trimmed by 4 bases and V by 6 bases; bases with no gene match: 4. The CDR3 is made up of 13 amino acids. The germline CDR1 and CDR2 sequences are DFQATT and SNEGSKA (reference sequence). CDR3 loop: CSANSGGGETQYF. The DNA of the CDR3 is TGCAGTGCCAATAGCGGGGGGGGAGAGACCCAGTACTTC.

The V gene is TRBV7-2, the J gene TRBJ2-1; 7 bases match TRBD1. The germline CDR1 and CDR2 sequences are SGHTA and FQGNSA. This CDR3 is built from 14 residues. The V and J ends lost 5 bases and 7 bases, in that order; junction bases with no gene match: 8. The CDR3 bases are TGTGCCAGCAGCAATCAGGGGGACGGTAATGAGCAGTTCTTC. It codes for CASSNQGDGNEQFF.

This clonotype was picked up a small number of times. CDR3 sequence (DNA): TGTGCCACCAGCAGCAACTACGAGCAGTACTTC. This gives the protein CATSSNYEQYF. V usage is TRBV15 and J usage is TRBJ2-7, with no clear D. Germline V gene lookup returns CDR1 LNHNV and CDR2 YYDKDF (reference sequence). The CDR3 has 11 amino acids. The germline V and J ends were trimmed by 3 bases and 3 bases, with 3 bases remaining between them.

The rearrangement links TRBV12-3 or TRBV12-4 to TRBJ2-7; D gene unclear. The CDR3 is 13 amino acids. V lost 6 bases and J 2 bases, leaving 11 bases between the germline ends. The CDR3 reads CASSRLEPYEQYF. In DNA, the CDR3 is TGTGCCAGCAGCCGTTTGGAGCCCTACGAGCAGTACTTC.

This chain joins TRBV5-1 and TRBJ1-1; D is unresolved. Trimming stripped 5 bases from V and 4 bases from J, with 12 bases between. This CDR3 has 13 amino acids. Per the germline V gene, CDR1 is SGHRS and CDR2 is YFSETQ. The CDR3, as DNA: TGCGCCAGCAGGGTGAATTTAGGCACTGAAGCTTTCTTT. This codes for CASRVNLGTEAFF.

This CDR3 is CASSPWADTTFNGYTF. CDR3 DNA sequence: TGTGCCAGCAGCCCCTGGGCGGACACTACGTTTAATGGCTACACCTTC. The V call is TRBV6-2 or TRBV6-3, the J call TRBJ1-2; D may be TRBD1 (5 bases). CDR1 is MNHEY, CDR2 SVGEGT, per germline. The CDR3 is 16 amino acids. V lost 6 bases to trimming and J lost 6 bases, with 23 bases between them.

This chain joins TRBV5-6 and TRBJ1-2, with a possible D match to TRBD1 (5 bases). In germline, CDR1 is SGHDT, CDR2 YYEEEE. This CDR3 contains 15 residues. Trimming removed 4 bases from V and 4 bases from J, with 17 bases in between. The CDR3 sequence is CASSVRQTGPYGYTF. CDR3 in DNA: TGTGCCAGCAGCGTCCGACAGACGGGGCCCTATGGCTACACCTTC. Looking up the rest from reference TRBV5-6 and TRBJ1-2 gives the full variable domain: DAGVTQSPTHLIKTRGQQVTLRCSPKSGHDTVSWYQQALGQGPQFIFQYYEEEERQRGNFPDRFSGHQFPNYSSELNVNALLLGDSALYLCASSVRQTGPYGYTFGSGTRLTVV.

This clonotype was found a few times. The chain is built from TRBV20-1 and TRBJ2-5, with a tentative D call TRBD1 (5 bases). The germline CDR1 and CDR2 sequences are DFQATT and SNEGSKA (reference sequence). Trimming took 3 bases from V and 3 from J, leaving 14 bases between them. CDR3 length: 14 amino acids. This CDR3 is CSAREGADKETQYF. The CDR3 DNA is TGCAGTGCTAGGGAAGGGGCGGATAAAGAGACCCAGTACTTC.

This sequence joins TRBV18 and TRBJ2-1; D is undetermined. The last part of the DNA fits TRBJ2-7 better; the J call may be wrong. The CDR3 covers 15 residues. CDR1 KGHSH and CDR2 LQKENI come from the germline V gene. The CDR3 protein is CASSPPGQQYNEQYF. The CDR3 DNA reads TGTGCCAGCTCACCACCGGGTCAGCAGTACAATGAGCAGTACTTC.

The chain couples TRBV24-1 to TRBJ2-4; D possibly corresponds to TRBD1 (6 bases). Germline-derived CDR1 and CDR2 are KGHDR and SFDVKD. Trimming took 1 base from V and 12 from J, leaving 9 bases between them. CDR3 length: 12 amino acids. The CDR3 nucleotides read TGTGCCACCAGTGATTTTACAGGGTCTCAGTACTTC. Its translation: CATSDFTGSQYF.

The rearrangement uses TRBV5-1 and TRBJ2-5; 8 bases are a match to TRBD2. The J call may be wrong; the DNA end is better matched by TRBJ2-7. The CDR3 consists of 13 residues. Germline V gene lookup returns CDR1 SGHRS and CDR2 YFSETQ. The CDR3 DNA sequence: TGCGCCAGCAGACTAGCGGAACTCTACGAGCAGTACTTC. This gives the protein CASRLAELYEQYF.

V is TRBV29-1 and J is TRBJ2-6; 8 nucleotides line up with TRBD1. The CDR3 runs 17 residues. The trim removed 5 bases at V and 2 bases at J, leaving 11 bases unmatched. Germline CDR1 SQVTM, CDR2 ANQGSEA. CDR3 sequence (DNA): TGCAGCGTTTATTGGACAGGGACCCGTCCTGGGGCCAACGTCCTGACTTTC. It is translated as CSVYWTGTRPGANVLTF.

The chain joins TRBV7-2 to TRBJ2-7, with 9 bases identical to TRBD1. V shed 4 bases and J 3 bases; nucleotides not matched to a gene: 7. This CDR3 has 15 amino acids. Per the germline V gene, CDR1 is SGHTA and CDR2 is FQGNSA. CDR3 in DNA: TGTGCCAGCAGCTCTGCCGGGACAGGGAACTACGAGCAGTACTTC. This gives the protein CASSSAGTGNYEQYF.

The J gene is TRBJ1-2, the V gene TRBV30; TRBD1 matches 7 bases. CDR1 and CDR2 from the germline V gene are GTSNPN and SVGIG (reference sequence). The CDR3 sequence is 13 residues long. With 0 bases clipped from V and 10 bases from J, the junction kept 8 bases outside the gene matches. CDR3 DNA sequence: TGTGCCTGGAGTGTATCCGGGACAGAACACTACACCTTC. Translating gives CAWSVSGTEHYTF.

The chain links TRBV29-1 to TRBJ2-5, with D possibly being TRBD2 (5 bases). CDR3 length: 11 residues. Trimming removed 8 bases at V and 6 bases at J, with 13 bases between. Germline assignment: CDR1 SQVTM and CDR2 ANQGSEA. CDR3 sequence reads: CSFRGGQTQYF. The CDR3 DNA reads TGCAGCTTCCGGGGTGGGCAGACCCAGTACTTC.

A single count supports this clonotype. The V and J genes are TRBV7-8 and TRBJ2-5; 10 bases agree with TRBD1. This CDR3 is built from 17 residues. V lost 3 bases and J lost 4; bases outside the gene matches: 11. Germline V gene sequence: CDR1 SGHVS, CDR2 FQNEAQ. Here the CDR3 reads CASSFRPYRDRGETQYF. CDR3 nucleotide sequence: TGTGCCAGCAGCTTCAGACCGTACCGGGACAGGGGAGAGACCCAGTACTTC.

The genes are TRBV4-3 and TRBJ1-2; D is undetermined. From germline, CDR1 is LGHNA and CDR2 YSLEER. The CDR3 contains 16 residues. Trimming cost V 0 bases and J 4 bases, with 15 bases left between them. CDR3 in amino acids: CASSQESGFGLYGYTF. The CDR3 nucleotides are TGCGCCAGCAGCCAAGAATCGGGCTTTGGCCTCTATGGCTACACCTTC.